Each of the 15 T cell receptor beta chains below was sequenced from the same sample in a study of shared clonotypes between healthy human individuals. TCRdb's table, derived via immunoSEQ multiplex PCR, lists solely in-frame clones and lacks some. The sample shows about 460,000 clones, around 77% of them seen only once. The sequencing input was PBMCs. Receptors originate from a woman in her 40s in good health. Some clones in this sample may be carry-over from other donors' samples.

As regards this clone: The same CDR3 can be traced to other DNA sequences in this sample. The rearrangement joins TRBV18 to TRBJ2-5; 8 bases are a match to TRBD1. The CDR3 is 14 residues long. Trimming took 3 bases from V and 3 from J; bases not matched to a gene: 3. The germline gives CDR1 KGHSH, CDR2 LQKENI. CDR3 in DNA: TGTGCCAGCTCACCCCTGACAGGGGAAGAGACCCAGTACTTC. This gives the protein CASSPLTGEETQYF.

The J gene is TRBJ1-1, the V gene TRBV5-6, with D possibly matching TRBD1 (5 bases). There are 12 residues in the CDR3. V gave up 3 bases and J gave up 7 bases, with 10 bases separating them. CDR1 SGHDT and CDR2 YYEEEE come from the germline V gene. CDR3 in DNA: TGTGCCAGCAGCTCAGGGTTTCTTGAAGCTTTCTTT. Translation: CASSSGFLEAFF.

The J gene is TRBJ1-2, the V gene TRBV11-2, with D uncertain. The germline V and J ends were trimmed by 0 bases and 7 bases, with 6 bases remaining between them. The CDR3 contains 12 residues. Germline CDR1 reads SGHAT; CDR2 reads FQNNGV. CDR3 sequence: CASSLDIGGYTF. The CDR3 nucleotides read TGTGCCAGCAGCTTAGATATAGGTGGCTACACCTTC. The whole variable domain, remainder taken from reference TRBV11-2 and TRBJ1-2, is EAGVAQSPRYKIIEKRQSVAFWCNPISGHATLYWYQQILGQGPKLLIQFQNNGVVDDSQLPKDRFSAERLKGVDSTLKIQPAKLEDSAVYLCASSLDIGGYTFGSGTRLTVV.

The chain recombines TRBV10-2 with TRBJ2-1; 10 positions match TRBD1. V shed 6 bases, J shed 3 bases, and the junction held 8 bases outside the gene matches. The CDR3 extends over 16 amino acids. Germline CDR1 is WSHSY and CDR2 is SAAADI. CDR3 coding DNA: TGCGCCAGCAGCGAGGGGTGGGACAGGGGCTACAATGAGCAGTTCTTC. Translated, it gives CASSEGWDRGYNEQFF.

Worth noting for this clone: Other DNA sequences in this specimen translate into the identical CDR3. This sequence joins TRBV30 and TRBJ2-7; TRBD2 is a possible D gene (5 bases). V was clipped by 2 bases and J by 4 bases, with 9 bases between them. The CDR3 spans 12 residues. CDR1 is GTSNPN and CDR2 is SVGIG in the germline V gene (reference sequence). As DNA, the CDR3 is TGTGCCTGGAGTCCCAGCGGATACGAGCAGTACTTC. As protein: CAWSPSGYEQYF.

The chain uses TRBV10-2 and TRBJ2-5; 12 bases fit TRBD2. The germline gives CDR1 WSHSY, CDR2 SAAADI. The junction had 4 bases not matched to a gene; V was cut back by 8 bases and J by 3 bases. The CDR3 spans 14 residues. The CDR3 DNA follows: TGCGCCAGCCGACTAGCGGGAGAGGAAGAGACCCAGTACTTC. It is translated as CASRLAGEEETQYF.

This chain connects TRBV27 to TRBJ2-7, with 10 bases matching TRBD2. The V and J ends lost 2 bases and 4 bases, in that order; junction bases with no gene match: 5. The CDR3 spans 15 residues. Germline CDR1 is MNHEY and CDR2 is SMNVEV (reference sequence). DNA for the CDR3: TGTGCCAGCAGTTTAAGGGCTAGCGGGAGTTACGAGCAGTACTTC. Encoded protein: CASSLRASGSYEQYF.

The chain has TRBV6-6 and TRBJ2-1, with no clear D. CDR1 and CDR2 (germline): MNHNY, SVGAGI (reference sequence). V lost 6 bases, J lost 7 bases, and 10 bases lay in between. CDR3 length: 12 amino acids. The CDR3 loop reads CASRATSNEQFF. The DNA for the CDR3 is TGTGCCAGCAGAGCAACGAGTAATGAGCAGTTCTTC.

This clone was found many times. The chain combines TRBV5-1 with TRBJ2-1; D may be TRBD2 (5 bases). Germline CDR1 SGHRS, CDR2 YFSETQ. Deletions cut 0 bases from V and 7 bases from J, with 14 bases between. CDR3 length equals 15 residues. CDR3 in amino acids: CASSLVEGSRNEQFF. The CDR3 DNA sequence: TGCGCCAGCAGCTTGGTCGAGGGCAGTCGGAATGAGCAGTTCTTC.

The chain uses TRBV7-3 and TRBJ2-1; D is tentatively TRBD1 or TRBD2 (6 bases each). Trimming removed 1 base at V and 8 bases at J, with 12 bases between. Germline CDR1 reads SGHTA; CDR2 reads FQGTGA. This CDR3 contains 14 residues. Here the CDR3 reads CASSLMWGADEQFF. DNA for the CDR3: TGTGCCAGCAGCTTAATGTGGGGGGCGGATGAGCAGTTCTTC.

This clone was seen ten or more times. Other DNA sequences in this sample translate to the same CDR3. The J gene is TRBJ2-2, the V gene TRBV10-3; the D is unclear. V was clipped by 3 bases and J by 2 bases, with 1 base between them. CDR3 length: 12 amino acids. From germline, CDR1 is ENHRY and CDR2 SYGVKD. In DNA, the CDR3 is TGTGCCATCAGTGAAAACACCGGGGAGCTGTTTTTT. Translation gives CAISENTGELFF.

The CDR3 region has the DNA TGTGCCAGCAGCGTAGGAAGACTAGCGGGAGAAGAGCAGTACTTC. It yields the protein CASSVGRLAGEEQYF. V and J are TRBV9 and TRBJ2-7, with TRBD2 identical over 12 bases. Germline CDR1 and CDR2: SGDLS and YYNGEE. The junction had 5 bases not matched to a gene; V was cut back by 0 bases and J by 7 bases. The CDR3 contains 15 residues. Looking up the rest from reference TRBV9 and TRBJ2-7 gives the full variable domain: DSGVTQTPKHLITATGQRVTLRCSPRSGDLSVYWYQQSLDQGLQFLIQYYNGEERAKGNILERFSAQQFPDLHSELNLSSLELGDSALYFCASSVGRLAGEEQYFGPGTRLTVT.

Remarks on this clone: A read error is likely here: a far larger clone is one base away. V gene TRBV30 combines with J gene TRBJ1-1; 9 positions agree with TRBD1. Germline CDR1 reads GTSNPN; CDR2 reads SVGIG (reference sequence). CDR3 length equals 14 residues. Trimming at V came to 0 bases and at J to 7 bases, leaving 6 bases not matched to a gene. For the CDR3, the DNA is TGTGCCTGGAGTGTAACAGGGGGCCGGAGTGAAGCTTTCTTT. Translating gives CAWSVTGGRSEAFF.

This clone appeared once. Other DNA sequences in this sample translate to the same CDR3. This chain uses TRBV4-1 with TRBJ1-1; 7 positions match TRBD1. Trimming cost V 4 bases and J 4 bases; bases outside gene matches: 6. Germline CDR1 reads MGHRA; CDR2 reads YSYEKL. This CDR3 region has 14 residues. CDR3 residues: CASSRRDSSTEAFF. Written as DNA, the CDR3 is TGCGCCAGCAGCCGACGGGACAGTAGCACTGAAGCTTTCTTT.

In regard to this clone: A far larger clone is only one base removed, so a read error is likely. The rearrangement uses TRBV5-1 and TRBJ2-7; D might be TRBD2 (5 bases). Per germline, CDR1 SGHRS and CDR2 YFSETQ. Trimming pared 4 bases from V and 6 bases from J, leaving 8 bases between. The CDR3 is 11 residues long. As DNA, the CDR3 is TGCGCCAGCAGCGCCGGGATCGAGCAGTACTTC. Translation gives CASSAGIEQYF.